The 31 T cell receptor beta chains reported below all come from one sample, sequenced in a study of blood T cell repertoires in COVID-19. Sequencing used immunoSEQ multiplex PCR; TCRdb keeps in-frame clones, though not all of them. The data hold about 85,000 clones, with around 87% observed a single time. The source material was peripheral blood. The receptors here all came from a woman of 80 years or more with active or convalescent COVID-19.

The V gene is TRBV28, the J gene TRBJ1-1; no firm D call. V gave up 6 bases and J gave up 0 bases, with 11 bases separating them. The CDR3 runs 14 residues. CDR1 and CDR2 (germline): MDHEN, SYDVKM. CDR3 sequence (DNA): TGTGCCAGCAGGCCCCGGGTAATGAACACTGAAGCTTTCTTT. Protein sequence: CASRPRVMNTEAFF.

V gene TRBV25-1 combines with J gene TRBJ2-1; TRBD2 matches 10 bases. The CDR3 has 18 residues. V was pared by 3 bases and J by 6 bases, with 14 bases of the junction left unmatched. Germline assignment: CDR1 MGHDK and CDR2 SYGVNS. The CDR3 is CASSDTNRASGSFNEQFF. The CDR3, as DNA: TGTGCCAGCAGTGACACAAATAGGGCTAGCGGGAGCTTCAATGAGCAGTTCTTC.

V gene TRBV6-2 or TRBV6-3 combines with J gene TRBJ2-3; 13 nucleotides match TRBD2. The CDR3 contains 17 residues. V shed 4 bases and J 1 base; nucleotides not matched to a gene: 5. Germline loops: CDR1 MNHEY, CDR2 SVGEGT. The CDR3 region has the DNA TGTGCCAGCAGTTCGGGACTAGCGGGGCCCCGCACAGATACGCAGTATTTT. Protein sequence: CASSSGLAGPRTDTQYF.

This chain uses TRBV15 with TRBJ1-4; D perhaps matches TRBD1 (6 bases). CDR1 LNHNV and CDR2 YYDKDF come from the germline V gene (reference sequence). This CDR3 comprises 15 residues. Trimming pared 2 bases from V and 8 bases from J, leaving 15 bases between. The CDR3 loop reads CATSRSTGTTEKLFF. The CDR3 coding sequence is TGTGCCACCAGCAGATCCACCGGGACAACGGAAAAACTGTTTTTT.

This chain uses TRBV19 with TRBJ2-2; 9 bases align to TRBD1. Trimming took 4 bases from V and 3 from J; bases not matched to a gene: 6. Per the germline V gene, CDR1 is LNHDA and CDR2 is SQIVND (reference sequence). The CDR3 length is 16 residues. The CDR3 loop is CASSTRTGAYTGELFF. DNA for the CDR3: TGTGCCAGTAGTACCAGGACAGGGGCCTACACCGGGGAGCTGTTTTTT.

The chain links TRBV3-1 (or the pseudogene TRBV3-2) to TRBJ1-1, with TRBD1 as a possible D gene (5 bases). The CDR3 is 16 amino acids. Trimming removed 0 bases at V and 2 bases at J, with 13 bases between. The germline V gene has CDR1 LGHDT and CDR2 YNNKEL (reference sequence). The CDR3 here is CASSQDRAGINTEAFF. CDR3 coding DNA: TGTGCCAGCAGCCAAGATCGGGCAGGGATCAACACTGAAGCTTTCTTT.

The genes are TRBV9 and TRBJ2-7; D is undetermined. This CDR3 comprises 12 residues. Germline-derived CDR1 and CDR2 are SGDLS and YYNGEE. Trimming removed 8 bases at V and 3 bases at J, with 12 bases between. DNA for the CDR3: TGTGCCAGGAGGTTAGGCCTCTACGAGCAGTACTTC. Protein sequence: CARRLGLYEQYF.

This chain joins TRBV28 and TRBJ1-4; maybe TRBD1 (5 bases). Trimming shortened V by 7 bases and J by 7 bases, and 13 bases separated the two germline ends. Germline assignment: CDR1 MDHEN and CDR2 SYDVKM. The CDR3 totals 13 residues. This CDR3 is CASTRGGGEKLFF. Here the CDR3 DNA reads TGTGCCAGCACTCGTGGGGGGGGTGAAAAACTGTTTTTT.

The chain links TRBV19 to TRBJ1-2; unclear D gene. Germline loops: CDR1 LNHDA, CDR2 SQIVND (reference sequence). The V and J ends lost 5 bases and 3 bases respectively, with 7 bases between them. This CDR3 has 12 amino acids. The CDR3 DNA follows: TGTGCCAGTAGTCCCGGGGACTATGGCTACACCTTC. Translation: CASSPGDYGYTF. The full variable domain, its missing parts supplied by reference TRBV19 and TRBJ1-2, is DGGITQSPKYLFRKEGQNVTLSCEQNLNHDAMYWYRQDPGQGLRLIYYSQIVNDFQKGDIAEGYSVSREKKESFPLTVTSAQKNPTAFYLCASSPGDYGYTFGSGTRLTVV.

V gene TRBV29-1 combines with J gene TRBJ2-1, with 12 bases that match TRBD1. Germline CDR1 and CDR2: SQVTM and ANQGSEA. V shed 4 bases, J shed 5 bases, and the junction held 3 bases outside the gene matches. The CDR3 covers 14 residues. The CDR3 DNA reads TGCAGCGTTGTGGGACAGGGGGCTGACAATGAGCAGTTCTTC. It is translated as CSVVGQGADNEQFF.

This chain uses TRBV6-5 with TRBJ2-3, with 13 positions matching TRBD2. V gave up 6 bases and J gave up 2 bases; unmatched junction bases: 2. Germline V gives CDR1 MNHEY, CDR2 SVGAGI. This CDR3 has 15 amino acids. The CDR3 region is CASRGTSGITDTQYF. In DNA, the CDR3 is TGTGCCAGCAGGGGGACTAGCGGGATCACAGATACGCAGTATTTT.

V is TRBV10-3 and J is TRBJ2-3; TRBD2 might be the D (5 bases). CDR1 is ENHRY, CDR2 SYGVKD, per germline. This CDR3 is 14 amino acids long. Trimming stripped 0 bases from V and 5 bases from J, with 9 bases between. This CDR3 is CAISESTRGDTQYF. DNA for the CDR3: TGTGCCATCAGTGAGTCGACTCGGGGAGATACGCAGTATTTT.

This clone has a single count. This rearrangement joins TRBV10-2 to TRBJ2-5, with 8 positions matching TRBD2. Germline CDR1 reads WSHSY; CDR2 reads SAAADI. Unmatched junction bases numbered 10, after V lost 3 bases and J lost 4 bases. This CDR3 spans 16 amino acids. CDR3: CASSDPSGPRGETQYF. CDR3 in DNA: TGCGCCAGCAGTGACCCTAGCGGGCCCAGGGGAGAGACCCAGTACTTC.

The chain has TRBV28 and TRBJ1-5; tentatively, D is TRBD1 (5 bases). CDR1 and CDR2 (germline): MDHEN, SYDVKM. Deletions cut 2 bases from V and 3 bases from J, with 14 bases between. The CDR3 has 16 amino acids. DNA for the CDR3: TGTGCCAGCAGTTTAAACCGGCAGGGCGTCAATCAGCCCCAGCATTTT. Its translation is CASSLNRQGVNQPQHF.

The chain uses TRBV11-2 and TRBJ2-1; 7 nucleotides line up with TRBD2. V trimming: 2 bases; J trimming: 0 bases; junction bases outside the gene matches: 1. CDR1 and CDR2 (germline): SGHAT, FQNNGV. The CDR3 runs to 15 residues. CDR3 residues: CASSLRGGSYNEQFF. The CDR3 region has the DNA TGTGCCAGCAGCTTACGCGGGGGCTCCTACAATGAGCAGTTCTTC.

For this clone: Within the sample, other DNA sequences also encode this same CDR3. This rearrangement joins TRBV28 to TRBJ1-5; D is uncertain. The CDR3 totals 12 residues. Germline CDR1 reads MDHEN; CDR2 reads SYDVKM. V was cut by 5 bases and J by 4 bases, with 6 bases left in between. The CDR3 bases are TGTGCCAGCAGTCCCTTTAATCAGCCCCAGCATTTT. Amino acids: CASSPFNQPQHF.

This CDR3 is CASSSPGDWTGELFF. The CDR3 bases are TGTGCCAGCAGTTCCCCGGGAGATTGGACCGGGGAGCTGTTTTTT. This chain links TRBV28 with TRBJ2-2; a weak D match, TRBD2 (6 bases). The CDR3 extends over 15 amino acids. V gave up 4 bases and J gave up 5 bases, with 14 bases separating them. Germline-derived CDR1 and CDR2 are MDHEN and SYDVKM.

The chain has TRBV7-2 and TRBJ2-1; D is uncertain. The germline CDR1 and CDR2 sequences are SGHTA and FQGNSA. This CDR3 is 15 amino acids long. Trimming pared 0 bases from V and 1 base from J, leaving 7 bases between. The CDR3 is CASSLASRSYNEQFF. CDR3 nucleotide sequence: TGTGCCAGCAGCTTAGCGTCGCGTTCCTACAATGAGCAGTTCTTC.

The V gene is TRBV9, the J gene TRBJ2-7, with 9 bases matching TRBD1. The CDR3 extends over 15 amino acids. With V trimmed by 4 bases and J by 2 bases, 7 bases remained unmatched. The germline V gene encodes CDR1 SGDLS and CDR2 YYNGEE. For the CDR3, the DNA is TGTGCCAGCAGCCGAACAGGGACAGGGCCCTACGAGCAGTACTTC. Translated: CASSRTGTGPYEQYF. Together with reference TRBV9 and TRBJ2-7, the CDR3 gives the full variable domain: DSGVTQTPKHLITATGQRVTLRCSPRSGDLSVYWYQQSLDQGLQFLIQYYNGEERAKGNILERFSAQQFPDLHSELNLSSLELGDSALYFCASSRTGTGPYEQYFGPGTRLTVT.

The V gene is TRBV10-1, the J gene TRBJ1-3, with TRBD1 matching 8 bases. J lost 0 bases, V lost 5 bases, and 6 bases had no gene match. Germline CDR1 reads WNHNN; CDR2 reads SYGVQD (reference sequence). The CDR3 runs 16 residues. The CDR3 nucleotides read TGCGCCAGCAGTCGGGACAGGCCCCTCTCTGGAAACACCATATATTTT. Translation: CASSRDRPLSGNTIYF.

The chain employs TRBV28 and TRBJ1-4; D remains ambiguous. This CDR3 has 16 amino acids. Per the germline V gene, CDR1 is MDHEN and CDR2 is SYDVKM. The V end lost 6 bases, the J end lost 5 bases, and 19 bases lay between the germline ends. The chain's CDR3 is CASSSYLGSHNEKLFF. The DNA of the CDR3 is TGTGCCAGCAGCTCATACCTCGGGAGTCACAATGAAAAACTGTTTTTT.

The rearrangement uses TRBV6-4 and TRBJ2-1; TRBD2 matches at 9 bases. The germline V gene encodes CDR1 MRHNA and CDR2 SNTAGT. CDR3 length: 13 residues. Losses at the gene ends were 4 bases for V and 9 bases for J; bases not matched to a gene: 4. The CDR3 loop is CASSVIAGVEQFF. The DNA of the CDR3 is TGTGCCAGCAGTGTTATAGCGGGAGTTGAGCAGTTCTTC.

The chain combines TRBV18 with TRBJ1-2, with D unresolved. Germline CDR1 KGHSH, CDR2 LQKENI. Between the trimmed V and J ends, which lost 3 bases and 5 bases, there was a span of 10 bases. The CDR3 is 13 residues long. This CDR3 reads CASSPDIGYGYTF. The CDR3, as DNA: TGTGCCAGCTCACCCGACATAGGATATGGCTACACCTTC.

The chain combines TRBV6-2 or TRBV6-3 with TRBJ1-3; no definite D call. Germline CDR1 and CDR2: MNHEY and SVGEGT. This CDR3 has 15 residues. V was trimmed by 4 bases and J by 0 bases, leaving 10 bases between them. This CDR3 is CASSFGLISGNTIYF. CDR3 DNA: TGTGCCAGCAGTTTCGGACTGATCTCTGGAAACACCATATATTTT.

This clone was seen just once. The V and J genes are TRBV5-1 and TRBJ2-7, with TRBD1 matching 9 bases. Germline loops: CDR1 SGHRS, CDR2 YFSETQ. V lost 4 bases and J lost 2; bases outside the gene matches: 4. CDR3 length: 14 amino acids. The CDR3: CASSRGQGTYEQYF. In DNA, the CDR3 is TGCGCCAGCAGCCGGGGACAGGGAACCTACGAGCAGTACTTC.

The chain links TRBV28 to TRBJ1-1; 12 positions match TRBD1. The ends lost 5 bases at V and 4 bases at J; junction bases unmatched: 8. Germline V gene lookup returns CDR1 MDHEN and CDR2 SYDVKM. This CDR3 comprises 16 residues. DNA of the CDR3: TGTGCCAGCAGTCCTTCCGGGACAGGGGGCTTCACTGAAGCTTTCTTT. Residues: CASSPSGTGGFTEAFF.

The chain employs TRBV5-4 and TRBJ2-5; 13 nucleotides match TRBD2. J lost 5 bases, V lost 4 bases, and 8 bases had no gene match. Germline CDR1 is SGHNT and CDR2 is YYREEE (reference sequence). CDR3 length equals 16 residues. Here the CDR3 reads CASSRTSGRISETQYF. The DNA of the CDR3 is TGTGCCAGCAGCCGGACTAGCGGGAGAATATCGGAGACCCAGTACTTC.

V is TRBV12-3 or TRBV12-4 and J is TRBJ1-2; tentatively, D is TRBD1 (5 bases). The CDR3 length is 12 residues. Trimming stripped 5 bases from V and 8 bases from J, with 12 bases between. The CDR3 sequence: CASSVDSYGYTF. The CDR3, as DNA: TGTGCCAGCAGTGTTGACAGTTACGGCTACACCTTC.

This clone was seen more than once but under ten times. The CDR3 region has the DNA TGCAGCGCTCTTAAGGCAGGGATCAACACTGAAGCTTTCTTT. Translated, it gives CSALKAGINTEAFF. This chain uses TRBV29-1 with TRBJ1-1; a weak D match, TRBD1 (5 bases). Deletions cut 7 bases from V and 2 bases from J, with 17 bases between. Germline CDR1 SQVTM, CDR2 ANQGSEA. The CDR3 covers 14 residues.

The chain joins TRBV18 to TRBJ2-5; 7 nucleotides match TRBD2. This CDR3 is built from 15 residues. With 8 bases clipped from V and 3 bases from J, the junction kept 12 bases outside the gene matches. Per the germline V gene, CDR1 is KGHSH and CDR2 is LQKENI. Here the CDR3 DNA reads TGTGCCAGCACGTCAACTAGCGCCCTTGAAGAGACCCAGTACTTC. Encoded protein: CASTSTSALEETQYF. Complete variable domain (other parts from reference TRBV18 and TRBJ2-5): NAGVMQNPRHLVRRRGQEARLRCSPMKGHSHVYWYRQLPEEGLKFMVYLQKENIIDESGMPKERFSAEFPKEGPSILRIQQVVRGDSAAYFCASTSTSALEETQYFGPGTRLLVL.

This clone was seen only once. This chain joins TRBV5-4 and TRBJ1-1, with D possibly matching TRBD1 (5 bases). This CDR3 is 13 amino acids long. Germline CDR1 is SGHNT and CDR2 is YYREEE (reference sequence). The V gene lost 9 bases and the J gene lost 1 base, with 13 bases spanning the gap. CDR3 sequence: CAMVRDQNTEAFF. CDR3 coding DNA: TGTGCCATGGTCAGGGATCAGAACACTGAAGCTTTCTTT.